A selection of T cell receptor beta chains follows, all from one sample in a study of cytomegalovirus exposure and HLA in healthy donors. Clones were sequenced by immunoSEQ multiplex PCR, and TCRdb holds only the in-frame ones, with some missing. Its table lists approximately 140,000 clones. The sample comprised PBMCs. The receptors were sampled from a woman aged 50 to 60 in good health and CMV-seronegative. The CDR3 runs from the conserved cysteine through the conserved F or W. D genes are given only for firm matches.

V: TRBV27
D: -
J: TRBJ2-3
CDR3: CASSRRRDTQYF
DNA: TGTGCCAGCAGTCGGAGGCGCGATACGCAGTATTTT

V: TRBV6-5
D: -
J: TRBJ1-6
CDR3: CASTRNTAYDSPLHF
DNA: TGTGCCAGCACCCGAAACACAGCTTATGACTCACCCCTCCACTTT

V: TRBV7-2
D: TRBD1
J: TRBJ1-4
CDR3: CASSLAGQGRNEKLFF
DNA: TGTGCCAGCAGCTTAGCAGGACAGGGACGTAATGAAAAACTGTTTTTT

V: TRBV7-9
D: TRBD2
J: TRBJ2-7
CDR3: CASSKGLAYEQYF
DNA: TGTGCCAGCAGCAAGGGACTAGCCTACGAGCAGTACTTC

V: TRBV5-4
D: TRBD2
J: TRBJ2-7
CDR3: CASGTSGTSYEQYF
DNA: TGTGCCAGCGGGACTAGCGGGACCTCCTACGAGCAGTACTTC

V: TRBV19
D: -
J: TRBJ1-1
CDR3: CASGGGNKGTEAFF
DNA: TGTGCCAGTGGGGGGGGGAATAAAGGCACTGAAGCTTTCTTT

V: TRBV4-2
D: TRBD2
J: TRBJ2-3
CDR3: CASSQGEGTSTDTQYF
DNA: TGTGCCAGCAGCCAAGGGGAGGGGACTAGCACAGATACGCAGTATTTT

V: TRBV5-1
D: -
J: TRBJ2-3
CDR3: CASSLDFASSTDTQYF
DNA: TGCGCCAGCAGCTTGGACTTCGCTTCTAGCACAGATACGCAGTATTTT

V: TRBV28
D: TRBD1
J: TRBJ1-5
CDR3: CASSFDGTVRLQPQHF
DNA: TGTGCCAGCAGTTTTGATGGGACAGTAAGACTTCAGCCCCAGCATTTT

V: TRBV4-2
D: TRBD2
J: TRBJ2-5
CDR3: CASSPESGGYQETQYF
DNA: TGTGCCAGCAGCCCGGAAAGCGGGGGATACCAAGAGACCCAGTACTTC

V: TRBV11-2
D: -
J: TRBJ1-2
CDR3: CASSFSHLFSYGYTF
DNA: TGTGCCAGCAGCTTCTCTCACCTCTTCAGCTATGGCTACACCTTC

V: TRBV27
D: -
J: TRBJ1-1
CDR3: CASSPLGTWNTEAFF
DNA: TGTGCCAGCAGTCCCCTGGGGACTTGGAACACTGAAGCTTTCTTT

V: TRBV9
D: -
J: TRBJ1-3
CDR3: CASSAGQIALSGNTIYF
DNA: TGTGCCAGCAGCGCCGGACAGATAGCACTCTCTGGAAACACCATATATTTT

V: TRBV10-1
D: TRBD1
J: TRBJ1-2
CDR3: CASSPGQGGYGYTF
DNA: TGCGCCAGCAGTCCGGGACAGGGAGGCTATGGCTACACCTTC

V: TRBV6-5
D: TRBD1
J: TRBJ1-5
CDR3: CASSPGTGGGSAQHF
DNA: TGTGCCAGCAGTCCCGGGACAGGAGGTGGGTCAGCCCAGCATTTT

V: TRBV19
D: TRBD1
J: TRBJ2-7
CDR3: CASSIEGQGNYEQYF
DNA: TGTGCCAGTAGTATTGAGGGACAGGGAAACTACGAGCAGTACTTC

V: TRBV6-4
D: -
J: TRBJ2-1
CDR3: CASSDSTGDEQFF
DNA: TGTGCCAGCAGTGACTCGACAGGCGATGAGCAGTTCTTC

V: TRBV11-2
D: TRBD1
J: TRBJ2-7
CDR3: CASSAWDRGSYEQYF
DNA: TGTGCCAGCAGCGCCTGGGACAGGGGATCCTACGAGCAGTACTTC

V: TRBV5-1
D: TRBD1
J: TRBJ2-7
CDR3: CASSRDGQGTYEQYF
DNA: TGCGCCAGCAGCCGAGACGGACAGGGGACCTACGAGCAGTACTTC

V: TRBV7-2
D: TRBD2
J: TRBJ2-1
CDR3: CASRLEVASGNNEQFF
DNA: TGTGCCAGCAGACTAGAGGTGGCTAGCGGGAATAATGAGCAGTTCTTC

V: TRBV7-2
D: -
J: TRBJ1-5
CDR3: CASSPDRYQPQHF
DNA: TGTGCCAGCAGCCCAGACAGGTACCAGCCCCAGCATTTT

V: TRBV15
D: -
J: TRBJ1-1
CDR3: CATSTLSDEAFF
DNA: TGTGCCACCAGCACTCTGAGCGACGAAGCTTTCTTT

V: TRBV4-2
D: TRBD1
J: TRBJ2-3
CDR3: CASSQDPRGRTDTQYF
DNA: TGTGCCAGCAGCCAAGATCCGAGGGGGCGTACAGATACGCAGTATTTT

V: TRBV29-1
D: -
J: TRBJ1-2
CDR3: CSVAPEETDYGYTF
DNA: TGCAGCGTGGCCCCCGAGGAGACGGACTATGGCTACACCTTC

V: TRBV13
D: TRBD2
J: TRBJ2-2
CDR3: CASRTFTSAPFTGELFF
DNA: TGTGCCAGCCGAACCTTCACTAGCGCGCCTTTCACCGGGGAGCTGTTTTTT

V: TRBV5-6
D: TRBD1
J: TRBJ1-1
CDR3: CASSSRGLNTEAFF
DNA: TGTGCCAGCAGCTCAAGGGGGCTGAACACTGAAGCTTTCTTT

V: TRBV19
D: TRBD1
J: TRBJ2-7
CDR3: CASSAGQGSYEQYF
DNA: TGTGCCAGTAGTGCGGGACAGGGGTCCTACGAGCAGTACTTC

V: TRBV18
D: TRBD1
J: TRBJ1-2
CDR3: CASSPPSPRQGLSTF
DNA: TGTGCCAGCTCACCACCTTCTCCGAGACAGGGACTCTCCACCTTC

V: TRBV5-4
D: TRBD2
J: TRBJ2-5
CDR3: CASSVQRGRQETQYF
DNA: TGTGCCAGCAGCGTACAGCGGGGGAGACAAGAGACCCAGTACTTC

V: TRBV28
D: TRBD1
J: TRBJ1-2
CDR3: CAGGQANYGYTF
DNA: TGTGCCGGGGGACAGGCTAACTATGGCTACACCTTC

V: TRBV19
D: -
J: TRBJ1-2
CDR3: CASSIGRQPYGYTF
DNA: TGTGCCAGTAGTATCGGCCGACAGCCCTATGGCTACACCTTC

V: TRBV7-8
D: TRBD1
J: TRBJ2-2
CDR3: CASSLNPWTGLPGELFF
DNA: TGTGCCAGCAGCTTAAATCCCTGGACAGGGCTTCCCGGGGAGCTGTTTTTT

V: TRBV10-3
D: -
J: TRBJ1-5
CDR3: CAIRGRGEDQPQHF
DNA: TGTGCCATCAGGGGGCGGGGAGAGGATCAGCCCCAGCATTTT

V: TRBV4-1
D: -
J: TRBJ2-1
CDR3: CASSQGRRLEQFF
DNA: TGCGCCAGCAGCCAAGGAAGGCGACTTGAGCAGTTCTTC